The clone carrying this T cell receptor (beta chain) appeared a few times. The antigen remains undetermined. This entry belongs to a study of cytomegalovirus exposure and HLA in healthy donors. Study results and caveats: Earlier analysis yielded a pattern in which most TCR beta V segments were productive about 90% or about 30% of the time. There were some V segments, including TRBV6-2 and TRBV6-3, excluded as indistinguishable. By a later analysis, the bulk of CMV-associated TCR beta chains appeared HLA-restricted. Only CMV serostatus was available as immune exposure information.

The PCR contained 60 Vbeta and 13 Jbeta primers. Clones were sequenced by immunoSEQ multiplex PCR, and TCRdb holds only the in-frame ones, with some missing. The sample holds about 160,000 clones, approximately 86% seen once. This CDR3 comprises 14 residues. Germline CDR1 is MNHNS and CDR2 is SASEGT. J was trimmed by 3 bases and V by 10 bases; bases with no gene match: 5. This receptor was obtained from a woman aged 18 to 35 in good health and CMV-seronegative. V is TRBV6-1 and J is TRBJ1-3; 11 nucleotides match TRBD1. Material: PBMCs. The CDR3 DNA reads as TGTGCCACCCGGGACAGGGGGAATGGAAACACCATATATTTT. Translated: CATRDRGNGNTIYF.